Each of the 10 T cell receptor beta chains below was sequenced from the same sample in a study of a mutant IDH1 vaccine in newly diagnosed glioma (dated by TCRdb to the early 2020s). The label giving this sample's time point can be read as: week 47, end of study. Every vaccine dose consisted of 300 ug of a 20-mer mutant IDH1 peptide in Montanide, administered subcutaneously together with topical imiquimod. The library was built by means of the immunoSEQ multiplex PCR assay. TCRdb re-hosts the immuneACCESS table, in-frame sequences only. Its copies lack some clones; in the studies checked, an unresolved V gene accounts for under half of them, and the cause for the rest is not known. The sample records tens of thousands of clones, 60% to 85% of which are singletons. Roughly 10% of the sample comes from the top ten. No antigens are known for them. Sequences were derived from PBMCs, sampled from a glioma patient whose treatment included an IDH1 peptide vaccine. The origin of the receptors is a man aged 35-49 years with glioma.

The rearrangement links TRBV6-6 to TRBJ2-7; no clear D. CDR3 length: 12 residues. The germline CDR1 and CDR2 sequences are MNHNY and SVGAGI (reference sequence). V was pared by 8 bases and J by 2 bases, with 10 bases between. The CDR3 nucleotides are TGTGCCAGCTCTGGAGCGCCCTACGAGCAGTACGTC. Its translation is CASSGAPYEQYV.

The genes are TRBV7-6 and TRBJ2-2, with TRBD1 matching 10 bases. Germline assignment: CDR1 SGHVS and CDR2 FNYEAQ. After removal of 5 bases from V and 5 bases from J, the junction contained 5 bases not matched to a gene. This CDR3 is 15 amino acids long. This CDR3 is CASSLGQGGTGELFF. CDR3 sequence (DNA): TGTGCCAGCAGCCTAGGACAGGGGGGGACCGGGGAGCTGTTTTTT.

J is TRBJ2-3 and V is TRBV14; perhaps TRBD2 as D (7 bases). Germline CDR1 and CDR2: SGHDN and FVKESK. The V and J ends lost 0 bases and 6 bases respectively, with 22 bases between them. The CDR3 loop spans 18 amino acids. Here the CDR3 reads CASSQDVGGAFGMDTQYF. Written as DNA, the CDR3 is TGTGCCAGCAGCCAAGATGTAGGGGGGGCCTTCGGGATGGATACGCAGTATTTT.

The rearrangement links TRBV5-6 to TRBJ2-3; D gene uncertain. The CDR3 sequence is 12 residues long. The V gene lost 4 bases and the J gene lost 2 bases, with 5 bases spanning the gap. CDR1 and CDR2 from the germline V gene are SGHDT and YYEEEE. The CDR3 DNA is TGTGCCAGCAGCACATCCACAGATACGCAGTATTTT. It translates to CASSTSTDTQYF.

The gene calls are TRBV5-6 and TRBJ1-3; 7 positions match TRBD1. The CDR3 covers 16 residues. V trimming: 3 bases; J trimming: 0 bases; junction bases outside the gene matches: 6. In germline, CDR1 is SGHDT, CDR2 YYEEEE. The CDR3 region is CASSSDRLLSGNTIYF. For the CDR3, the DNA is TGTGCCAGCAGCTCGGACAGGCTCCTCTCTGGAAACACCATATATTTT.

The genes are TRBV6-1 and TRBJ2-7, with TRBD1 matching 10 bases. With V trimmed by 5 bases and J by 1 base, 2 bases remained unmatched. This CDR3 spans 14 amino acids. The germline V gene encodes CDR1 MNHNS and CDR2 SASEGT. The CDR3 nucleotides read TGTGCCAGCAGTTCGGACAGGGGGTCCTACGAGCAGTACGTC. Residues: CASSSDRGSYEQYV.

The V call is TRBV19, the J call TRBJ1-5; D unresolved. The CDR3 has 15 residues. V shed 1 base and J shed 3 bases, with 10 bases lying between them. Germline V lookup: CDR1 LNHDA, CDR2 SQIVND (reference sequence). For the CDR3, the DNA is TGTGCCAGTAGTATAGTCGGGGATTACAATCAGCCCCAGCATTTT. Its translation: CASSIVGDYNQPQHF.

As for this clone: Other DNA variants within this sample encode the same CDR3. Here the CDR3 DNA reads TGTGCCAGCAGCCCGCTGTCAGATACGCAGTATTTT. It is translated as CASSPLSDTQYF. The rearrangement joins TRBV7-9 to TRBJ2-3; no clear D. Trimming took 5 bases from V and 4 from J, leaving 7 bases between them. The CDR3 is 12 amino acids. CDR1 is SEHNR and CDR2 is FQNEAQ in the germline V gene (reference sequence).

This chain connects TRBV28 to TRBJ1-2, with TRBD1 matching 7 bases. The CDR3 covers 16 residues. CDR1 and CDR2 (germline): MDHEN, SYDVKM. V shed 6 bases, J shed 0 bases, and the junction held 10 bases outside the gene matches. The CDR3 nucleotides are TGTGCCAGCAGCATCCCGGACAGGATTGCTAACTATGGCTACACCTTC. This encodes CASSIPDRIANYGYTF.

This clone came up once. The rearrangement uses TRBV4-1 and TRBJ2-2; TRBD1 matches at 7 bases. Trimming at V came to 1 base and at J to 7 bases, leaving 6 bases not matched to a gene. Germline loops: CDR1 MGHRA, CDR2 YSYEKL. CDR3 length equals 15 residues. CDR3 sequence (DNA): TGCGCCAGCAGCCAAGGGCTAGACAGGGTCGGGGAGCTGTTTTTT. Protein product: CASSQGLDRVGELFF.